This T cell receptor (beta chain) was identified during a study of blood T cell repertoires in COVID-19. Study at large: Material from acute and convalescent COVID-19 was sourced from the United States, Italy and Spain.

Profiling relied on immunoSEQ multiplex PCR, and the TCRdb table lists in-frame clones only, not all of them. The sample holds around 130,000 clones, about 83% seen once. The CDR3 sequence is 15 residues long. Trimming removed 1 base from V and 9 bases from J; junction bases left unmatched: 9. The germline V gene has CDR1 MNHEY and CDR2 SMNVEV (reference sequence). This clone has a handful of counts. Sequences were obtained from peripheral blood. This receptor was identified in a man aged 55 to 70 with acute or convalescent COVID-19. The chain recombines TRBV27 with TRBJ2-1; TRBD1 agrees at 7 bases. Here the CDR3 DNA reads TGTGCCAGCAGTTTATACAGGGGCATGGGGTCTGAGCAGTTCTTC. This gives the protein CASSLYRGMGSEQFF.